The clone carrying this TCR beta chain was recorded a few times. Antigen specificity is unknown. The CDR3 has 15 amino acids. Germline assignment: CDR1 MNHEY and CDR2 SVGEGT. The V and J ends lost 2 bases and 1 base respectively, with 11 bases between them. These data are taken from a study of identical twins. Findings and caveats of the study: Rather than following the same donors, the conclusions depended on cross-sectional statistical analysis.

Donors uniformly comprised healthy Caucasians. Template switching, a step in the protocol, added a universal primer site, and cDNA carried unique molecular identifiers. MiXCR was run by TCRdb on the 5' RACE reads, yielding one entry per CDR3 protein. The sample consists of 250,000 to 350,000 distinct CDR3 sequences, roughly 9.7% of them appearing once. This same sample was also part of a study on yellow fever vaccine responses in identical twins.

Sequencing was performed on CD8+ T cells sorted from blood. The chain carries TRBV6-2 or TRBV6-3 and TRBJ2-5; D is ambiguous. This sequence was found in a woman younger than 35 in good health. CDR3 protein: CASSYVGLAQETQYF. The CDR3, as DNA: TGTGCCAGCAGTTACGTCGGGTTAGCCCAAGAGACCCAGTACTTC.